The clone carrying this TCR beta chain was seen many times. Its antigen is as yet unknown. The read falls 3 residues short of the CDR3 end, and the missing part is taken from the germline J gene. Control and CVID samples contributed equal amounts of genomic DNA. Assay: immunoSEQ multiplex PCR; the TCRdb copy retains only in-frame clones and omits some. The sample is made up of about 40,000 clones, none counted only once. The data originate from a study of T cell clonality in common variable immunodeficiency. Patients and controls were mostly of Caucasian heritage. The length of the CDR3 is 16 residues. Germline CDR1 LNHDA, CDR2 SQIVND (reference sequence). Study-wide points: TCRbeta clonality was increased in CVID versus healthy controls.

The V gene is TRBV19, the J gene TRBJ1-2; D is undetermined. The receptor comes from a person between 18 and 75 years old in good health. Sequenced material: peripheral blood mononuclear cells. CDR3: CNIYRGNLGANYGYTF. Incomplete CDR3 DNA: TGTAATATTTATCGGGGTAATCTTGGTGCGAACTATGGC.